Shown below are 13 T cell receptor beta chains from a single sample sequenced in a study of blood T cell repertoires in COVID-19. TCRdb's copy holds only in-frame clones and misses some; the assay was immunoSEQ multiplex PCR. The sample lists 55,000 to 80,000 clones; about 86% were seen once. The sample taken for sequencing was peripheral blood. The receptors here all came from a man in his forties or fifties with active COVID-19.

This clone was found once. V usage is TRBV10-3 and J usage is TRBJ2-1, with a tentative D call TRBD1 (5 bases). Germline loops: CDR1 ENHRY, CDR2 SYGVKD. The CDR3 runs to 13 residues. Trimming removed 2 bases from V and 3 bases from J, with 5 bases in between. CDR3 DNA sequence: TGTGCCATCAGTGAGAGGGGCTACAATGAGCAGTTCTTC. This encodes CAISERGYNEQFF.

V and J are TRBV18 and TRBJ1-2; possible D gene TRBD1, 6 bases. The CDR3 has 16 residues. V was pared by 0 bases and J by 8 bases, with 19 bases between. CDR1 is KGHSH and CDR2 is LQKENI in the germline V gene. CDR3 residues: CASSPPEAGESGGYTF. The CDR3 DNA follows: TGTGCCAGCTCACCACCGGAAGCAGGGGAGTCGGGCGGCTACACCTTC.

Here the CDR3 reads CAFRGPEEKLFF. CDR3 coding DNA: TGTGCCTTTAGGGGGCCCGAGGAAAAACTGTTTTTT. The V gene is TRBV30, the J gene TRBJ1-4, with 7 bases that match TRBD1. J lost 8 bases, V lost 7 bases, and 7 bases had no gene match. The germline gives CDR1 GTSNPN, CDR2 SVGIG (reference sequence). The CDR3 has 12 residues.

The gene calls are TRBV3-1 (or the pseudogene TRBV3-2) and TRBJ2-7, with TRBD2 matching over 7 bases. The J segment lost 6 bases and the V segment lost 0 bases, leaving 5 bases of the junction unmatched. Per germline, CDR1 LGHDT and CDR2 YNNKEL (reference sequence). This CDR3 region has 14 residues. The CDR3 region has the DNA TGTGCCAGCAGCCAAGATTCCACGGGGGGCGAGCAGTACTTC. Its protein is CASSQDSTGGEQYF.

The chain joins TRBV6-5 to TRBJ1-6; TRBD1 might be the D (6 bases). CDR1 is MNHEY and CDR2 is SVGAGI in the germline V gene. The CDR3 extends over 16 amino acids. Deletions cut 2 bases from V and 9 bases from J, with 17 bases between. CDR3 nucleotides: TGTGCCAGCAGTTACGGTCGGGCAGGGGTCTTTTCACCCCTCCACTTT. Translating it yields CASSYGRAGVFSPLHF.

In this sample, this clone turned up a few times. The chain joins TRBV11-3 to TRBJ1-6; D is possibly TRBD1 (6 bases). The V gene's germline CDR1 is SGHNT and CDR2 YENEEA. The CDR3 length is 13 residues. Trimming left V 5 bases short and J 6 bases short, with 8 bases between. As DNA, the CDR3 is TGTGCCAGCAGCACGGACAGTAATTCACCCCTCCACTTT. Amino acids: CASSTDSNSPLHF.

The chain joins TRBV28 to TRBJ2-3; 7 bases are shared with TRBD2. Germline CDR1 and CDR2: MDHEN and SYDVKM. The CDR3 extends over 19 amino acids. V dropped 5 bases and J dropped 2; count of bases not matched to a gene: 19. The CDR3 region has the DNA TGTGCCAGCAGTCCGAGGACCGCGTATTCCGGGACTATCACAGATACGCAGTATTTT. It encodes CASSPRTAYSGTITDTQYF. Drawing the rest from reference TRBV28 and TRBJ2-3, the complete variable domain is DVKVTQSSRYLVKRTGEKVFLECVQDMDHENMFWYRQDPGLGLRLIYFSYDVKMKEKGDIPEGYSVSREKKERFSLILESASTNQTSMYLCASSPRTAYSGTITDTQYFGPGTRLTVL.

This chain uses TRBV7-3 with TRBJ2-1; 10 bases line up with TRBD2. V dropped 0 bases and J dropped 4; count of bases not matched to a gene: 0. This CDR3 region has 15 residues. Germline CDR1 reads SGHTA; CDR2 reads FQGTGA. The CDR3 DNA sequence: TGTGCCAGCAGCTTAACGACTAGCGGGTACAATGAGCAGTTCTTC. It specifies CASSLTTSGYNEQFF.

The chain has TRBV7-9 and TRBJ2-1; D possibly corresponds to TRBD1 (6 bases). V lost 3 bases to trimming and J lost 2 bases, with 11 bases between them. The length of the CDR3 is 15 residues. The germline gives CDR1 SEHNR, CDR2 FQNEAQ (reference sequence). CDR3 region: CASSFGGRTYNEQFF. CDR3 nucleotides: TGTGCCAGCAGCTTTGGGGGCAGGACCTACAATGAGCAGTTCTTC.

The chain joins TRBV7-2 to TRBJ2-5, with D perhaps matching TRBD2 (5 bases). V was clipped by 5 bases and J by 5 bases, with 15 bases between them. The CDR3 runs 14 residues. Germline V gene sequence: CDR1 SGHTA, CDR2 FQGNSA. CDR3 in amino acids: CASSLVGVGETQYF. The CDR3 DNA reads TGTGCCAGCAGCCTCGTCGGGGTGGGGGAGACCCAGTACTTC.

V and J are TRBV7-2 and TRBJ2-5, with 16 bases aligning to TRBD2. This CDR3 is 16 amino acids long. V lost 5 bases and J lost 6; bases outside the gene matches: 6. The germline V gene encodes CDR1 SGHTA and CDR2 FQGNSA. The CDR3 reads CASSTGTSGRGKTQYF. Written as DNA, the CDR3 is TGTGCCAGCAGCACCGGGACTAGCGGGAGGGGTAAGACCCAGTACTTC.

The chain combines TRBV13 with TRBJ2-7, with D perhaps matching TRBD2 (6 bases). Trimming stripped 5 bases from V and 6 bases from J, with 11 bases between. Germline V gene sequence: CDR1 PRHDT, CDR2 FYEKMQ (reference sequence). The CDR3 loop spans 12 amino acids. The CDR3 region is CASSRRDREQYF. The CDR3 nucleotides are TGTGCCAGCAGCAGGCGGGATCGCGAGCAGTACTTC. The variable domain in full, completed from reference TRBV13 and TRBJ2-7, reads AAGVIQSPRHLIKEKRETATLKCYPIPRHDTVYWYQQGPGQDPQFLISFYEKMQSDKGSIPDRFSAQQFSDYHSELNMSSLELGDSALYFCASSRRDREQYFGPGTRLTVT.

Worth noting for this clone: Other DNA sequences in this specimen translate into the identical CDR3. CDR3 nucleotides: TGTGCCAGCAGCCCGGACACGGGTAACTATGGCTACACCTTC. It is translated as CASSPDTGNYGYTF. The chain joins TRBV7-2 to TRBJ1-2, with a possible D match to TRBD1 (5 bases). Germline CDR1 SGHTA, CDR2 FQGNSA. V lost 5 bases and J lost 1, with 11 bases in between. The CDR3 consists of 14 residues.